This record concerns one TCR beta chain sequence. The sample originates from a study of T cells after yellow fever vaccination. TCRdb processed the 5' RACE reads anew with MiXCR; each CDR3 protein has one entry. The sample has nearly 300,000 distinct CDR3 sequences, approximately 10% seen once. V gave up 8 bases and J gave up 3 bases, with 13 bases separating them. In germline, CDR1 is SNHLY, CDR2 FYNNEI. This CDR3 has 14 residues. The clonotype was recovered from a man aged 18 to 29 who received the YFV17D yellow fever vaccine. The specimen comprised CD4+ T cells sorted from PBMCs, sampled 5 days after the yellow fever booster vaccination. The chain couples TRBV2 to TRBJ1-4, with D unresolved. The CDR3: CASCIAGSNEKLFF. The CDR3 nucleotides read TGTGCCAGCTGTATAGCAGGATCTAATGAAAAACTGTTTTTT.